These 5 T cell receptor beta chains share one sample of origin, sequenced in a study of early T cells in non-severe SARS-CoV-2 infection. One entry per CDR3 protein results from TCRdb running MiXCR on the 5' RACE reads. The data show tens of thousands of distinct CDR3 sequences, approximately 15% seen once. The sequenced sample consisted of whole blood. These receptors were obtained from an adult who was a healthcare worker with PCR-confirmed SARS-CoV-2 infection or an uninfected control (not recorded which).

The table lists this clonotype with a few counts. CDR3 residues: CASSERLAGGPGSTDTQYF. As DNA, the CDR3 is TGTGCCAGCAGCGAGAGACTAGCGGGAGGGCCCGGATCCACAGATACGCAGTATTTT. This sequence joins TRBV7-9 and TRBJ2-3; 14 nucleotides match TRBD2. The CDR3 extends over 19 amino acids. Germline values: CDR1 SEHNR, CDR2 FQNEAQ (reference sequence). Trimming at V came to 5 bases and at J to 2 bases, leaving 12 bases not matched to a gene.

V gene TRBV14 combines with J gene TRBJ2-1; weak D call: TRBD2 (6 bases). From germline, CDR1 is SGHDN and CDR2 FVKESK. V was shortened by 4 bases and J by 8 bases, with 15 bases between the two germline ends. CDR3 size: 14 residues. In DNA form, the CDR3 reads TGTGCCAGCAGCCGCGGAGGGAGTTCGGATGAGCAGTTCTTC. Translated, it gives CASSRGGSSDEQFF. The variable domain in full, with the rest retrieved from reference TRBV14 and TRBJ2-1, is EAGVTQFPSHSVIEKGQTVTLRCDPISGHDNLYWYRRVMGKEIKFLLHFVKESKQDESGMPNNRFLAERTGGTYSTLKVQPAELEDSGVYFCASSRGGSSDEQFFGPGTRLTVL.

This clonotype was observed a few times. The chain combines TRBV14 with TRBJ2-3, with D possibly matching TRBD1 (7 bases). The V gene lost 4 bases and the J gene lost 6 bases, with 17 bases spanning the gap. Germline assignment: CDR1 SGHDN and CDR2 FVKESK. This CDR3 spans 15 amino acids. The CDR3 DNA is TGTGCCAGCAGCCCGAGTGGAGGGGGCAAGGATACGCAGTATTTT. As protein: CASSPSGGGKDTQYF.

In this sample, this clonotype turned up many times. The CDR3, as DNA: TGTGCCAGCAAAATAGCGGGAGCGGAGACCCAGTACTTC. This sequence encodes CASKIAGAETQYF. The chain uses TRBV12-3 or TRBV12-4 and TRBJ2-5; 9 positions agree with TRBD2. The CDR3 consists of 13 residues. Losses at the gene ends were 7 bases for V and 5 bases for J; bases not matched to a gene: 5.

This clonotype turned up a few times. The genes are TRBV7-9 and TRBJ1-6; D is possibly TRBD1 (6 bases). V lost 5 bases to trimming and J lost 6 bases, with 8 bases between them. This CDR3 region has 13 residues. Germline V gene lookup returns CDR1 SEHNR and CDR2 FQNEAQ (reference sequence). CDR3 DNA: TGTGCCAGCAGCACAGGGTCTAATTCACCCCTCCACTTT. It is translated as CASSTGSNSPLHF.